The 24 T cell receptor beta chains presented below share a single source sample, sequenced in a study of T-cell memory formation after mild COVID-19. From the 5' RACE reads, TCRdb called clonotypes with MiXCR, one entry per CDR3 protein. The repertoire has roughly 150,000 distinct CDR3 sequences, roughly 13% of them found once; the top ten carry about 3.3%. What was sequenced was PBMCs or a T cell subset sorted from them (not recorded which). These TCRs come from a man aged 18 to 30 who had mild COVID-19 (a few samples of this study predate the infection). Cell type and time point are not known.

This sequence joins TRBV28 and TRBJ2-1, with TRBD1 matching 8 bases. CDR1 MDHEN and CDR2 SYDVKM come from the germline V gene. Losses at the gene ends were 7 bases for V and 10 bases for J; bases not matched to a gene: 6. This CDR3 has 12 residues. DNA of the CDR3: TGTGCCAGCACCCCTGGGGACAGGGAGCAGTTCTTC. As protein: CASTPGDREQFF.

This rearrangement joins TRBV5-1 to TRBJ2-5, with TRBD1 matching 10 bases. The CDR3 sequence is 15 residues long. CDR1 and CDR2 from the germline V gene are SGHRS and YFSETQ. The V and J ends lost 3 bases and 2 bases, in that order; junction bases with no gene match: 4. This chain's CDR3 is CASSSEDRGQETQYF. CDR3 nucleotides: TGCGCCAGCAGCTCCGAGGACAGGGGGCAAGAGACCCAGTACTTC.

CDR3 sequence: CATSITGTYNEQFF. As DNA, the CDR3 is TGTGCCACCAGCATAACCGGGACTTACAATGAGCAGTTCTTC. The chain is built from TRBV15 and TRBJ2-1, with TRBD2 as a possible D gene (6 bases). Per germline, CDR1 LNHNV and CDR2 YYDKDF (reference sequence). Trimming stripped 4 bases from V and 4 bases from J, with 11 bases between. There are 14 residues in the CDR3.

J is TRBJ2-7 and V is TRBV19; TRBD1 is a possible D gene (5 bases). The V gene's germline CDR1 is LNHDA and CDR2 SQIVND (reference sequence). V was cut by 3 bases and J by 4 bases, with 13 bases left in between. This CDR3 has 14 amino acids. The CDR3 DNA is TGTGCCAGTAGTATTTCGCCAGGGAATTACGAGCAGTACTTC. This translates into CASSISPGNYEQYF.

In its sample, this clonotype was seen a few times. The J gene is TRBJ2-7, the V gene TRBV4-3; maybe TRBD1 (7 bases). There are 16 residues in the CDR3. Trimming shortened V by 4 bases and J by 2 bases, and 18 bases separated the two germline ends. Germline CDR1 LGHNA, CDR2 YSLEER. As DNA, the CDR3 is TGCGCCAGCAGCCCGGCAGGGGGGTACAGGACCTACGAGCAGTACTTC. It encodes CASSPAGGYRTYEQYF.

This chain links TRBV2 with TRBJ1-1, with unresolved D. Trimming stripped 4 bases from V and 0 bases from J, with 3 bases between. The CDR3 runs 12 residues. CDR1 and CDR2 (germline): SNHLY, FYNNEI. The DNA for the CDR3 is TGTGCCAGCAGTGTGGTGAACACTGAAGCTTTCTTT. Residues: CASSVVNTEAFF.

This clonotype was detected only a few times. This chain links TRBV7-6 with TRBJ1-3, with TRBD1 identical over 8 bases. This CDR3 is 17 amino acids long. Trimming removed 5 bases from V and 0 bases from J; junction bases left unmatched: 9. Germline V lookup: CDR1 SGHVS, CDR2 FNYEAQ. CDR3 sequence (DNA): TGTGCCAGCAGCGTTGGGACAGGAGAAAGCTCTGGAAACACCATATATTTT. This sequence encodes CASSVGTGESSGNTIYF.

The chain carries TRBV20-1 and TRBJ2-7; TRBD1 matches 7 bases. The CDR3 runs 14 residues. Germline values: CDR1 DFQATT, CDR2 SNEGSKA (reference sequence). The trim removed 4 bases at V and 1 base at J, leaving 7 bases unmatched. Here the CDR3 reads CSAKTGSSSYEQYF. The DNA of the CDR3 is TGCAGTGCTAAGACAGGGTCTTCGTCCTACGAGCAGTACTTC.

V usage is TRBV6-6 and J usage is TRBJ2-7; TRBD1 agrees at 11 bases. The CDR3 length is 14 residues. The junction had 7 bases not matched to a gene; V was cut back by 7 bases and J by 5 bases. Per germline, CDR1 MNHNY and CDR2 SVGAGI (reference sequence). CDR3: CASILGQGANEQYF. CDR3 bases: TGTGCCAGCATCCTCGGACAGGGGGCCAACGAGCAGTACTTC.

The gene calls are TRBV14 and TRBJ1-2; tentative D call: TRBD1 (5 bases). Germline assignment: CDR1 SGHDN and CDR2 FVKESK. The CDR3 is 13 residues long. Trimming took off 4 bases at V and 6 bases at J, with 12 bases between the two ends. As DNA, the CDR3 is TGTGCCAGCAGCCGACGGGGGAAAGATGGCTACACCTTC. This gives the protein CASSRRGKDGYTF.

This clonotype came up many times. The gene calls are TRBV5-1 and TRBJ2-5; TRBD1 aligns across 8 bases. The germline gives CDR1 SGHRS, CDR2 YFSETQ. V shed 5 bases, J shed 5 bases, and the junction held 8 bases outside the gene matches. The CDR3 consists of 14 residues. The CDR3 region is CASRQAGGAETQYF. CDR3 bases: TGCGCCAGCAGACAAGCAGGGGGCGCGGAGACCCAGTACTTC.

In this sample, this clonotype turned up a few times. The V and J genes are TRBV4-1 and TRBJ2-5; D is undetermined. Deletions cut 4 bases from V and 2 bases from J, with 11 bases between. The CDR3 runs 14 residues. Germline V gene data show CDR1 as MGHRA and CDR2 as YSYEKL. The CDR3 loop is CASSPVPRQETQYF. In nucleotides, the CDR3 is TGCGCCAGCAGCCCGGTCCCGAGGCAAGAGACCCAGTACTTC.

In this sample, this clonotype turned up a few times. The chain couples TRBV11-2 to TRBJ2-5; D gene ambiguous. V shed 1 base and J shed 0 bases, with 9 bases lying between them. Germline V gene sequence: CDR1 SGHAT, CDR2 FQNNGV. The CDR3 contains 15 residues. The CDR3 loop reads CASSLARGYQETQYF. The CDR3 DNA is TGTGCCAGCAGCTTAGCTCGTGGTTACCAAGAGACCCAGTACTTC.

This clonotype was counted a few times. V is TRBV5-1 and J is TRBJ2-2; D might be TRBD2 (5 bases). In germline, CDR1 is SGHRS, CDR2 YFSETQ. Trimming left V 4 bases short and J 2 bases short, with 15 bases between. The CDR3 has 16 amino acids. The CDR3 coding sequence is TGCGCCAGCAGCGCAAGCGGTCCACCTAACACCGGGGAGCTGTTTTTT. It codes for CASSASGPPNTGELFF. The full variable domain, in which reference TRBV5-1 and TRBJ2-2 provide the parts outside the CDR3, is KAGVTQTPRYLIKTRGQQVTLSCSPISGHRSVSWYQQTPGQGLQFLFEYFSETQRNKGNFPGRFSGRQFSNSRSEMNVSTLELGDSALYLCASSASGPPNTGELFFGEGSRLTVL.

This clonotype showed up just a few times. The chain links TRBV7-2 to TRBJ1-1; tentatively, D is TRBD1 (6 bases). The CDR3 runs 14 residues. V was cut by 5 bases and J by 3 bases, with 13 bases left in between. Germline V lookup: CDR1 SGHTA, CDR2 FQGNSA. This CDR3 reads CASSPDRTYTEAFF. CDR3 bases: TGTGCCAGCAGCCCTGACAGGACGTACACTGAAGCTTTCTTT.

J is TRBJ2-5 and V is TRBV30; D is uncertain. This CDR3 has 13 amino acids. The V and J ends lost 3 bases and 1 base respectively, with 9 bases between them. Looked up from germline, CDR1 is GTSNPN and CDR2 is SVGIG (reference sequence). The CDR3 reads CAWRDLRQETQYF. The CDR3 region has the DNA TGTGCCTGGAGAGACCTTCGCCAAGAGACCCAGTACTTC.

This chain links TRBV7-3 with TRBJ2-6; weak D call: TRBD2 (5 bases). CDR3 length: 16 residues. Trimming took off 8 bases at V and 0 bases at J, with 14 bases between the two ends. Germline lookup yields CDR1 SGHTA and CDR2 FQGTGA. CDR3 sequence (DNA): TGTGCCAGCTCTTTCGGACTCCACTCTGGGGCCAACGTCCTGACTTTC. This translates into CASSFGLHSGANVLTF. Full variable domain (rest looked up from reference TRBV7-3 and TRBJ2-6): GAGVSQTPSNKVTEKGKYVELRCDPISGHTALYWYRQSLGQGPEFLIYFQGTGAADDSGLPNDRFFAVRPEGSVSTLKIQRTERGDSAVYLCASSFGLHSGANVLTFGAGSRLTVL.

This clonotype was seen many times. The genes are TRBV7-2 and TRBJ1-4; 11 bases align to TRBD1. CDR1 is SGHTA and CDR2 is FQGNSA in the germline V gene. The CDR3 loop spans 17 amino acids. V shed 5 bases, J shed 10 bases, and the junction held 15 bases outside the gene matches. The CDR3 loop reads CASSRGRVRTGGGKLFF. The CDR3 DNA reads TGTGCCAGCAGCCGAGGCCGAGTGAGGACAGGGGGCGGAAAACTGTTTTTT. The full variable domain, with the rest looked up from reference TRBV7-2 and TRBJ1-4, is GAGVSQSPSNKVTEKGKDVELRCDPISGHTALYWYRQSLGQGLEFLIYFQGNSAPDKSGLPSDRFSAERTGGSVSTLTIQRTQQEDSAVYLCASSRGRVRTGGGKLFFGSGTQLSVL.

This clonotype was counted between two and nine times. The chain employs TRBV7-8 and TRBJ1-5; D perhaps matches TRBD1 (6 bases). Germline V gives CDR1 SGHVS, CDR2 FQNEAQ. V gave up 7 bases and J gave up 1 base, with 14 bases separating them. The CDR3 loop spans 15 amino acids. The CDR3 DNA reads as TGTGCCAGCACCCGGACAGAAGGAAGCAATCAGCCCCAGCATTTT. It codes for CASTRTEGSNQPQHF.

The V and J genes are TRBV11-2 and TRBJ1-6; weak D call: TRBD1 (5 bases). Germline assignment: CDR1 SGHAT and CDR2 FQNNGV. The CDR3 sequence is 14 residues long. Trimming shortened V by 2 bases and J by 11 bases, and 13 bases separated the two germline ends. In DNA form, the CDR3 reads TGTGCCAGCAGCTTAAGCAGGGTTCTGCCACCCCTCCACTTT. Amino acid sequence: CASSLSRVLPPLHF.

This clonotype was observed a few times. The chain links TRBV20-1 to TRBJ2-2; TRBD2 agrees at 10 bases. The CDR3 is 16 amino acids. V lost 4 bases and J lost 7; bases outside the gene matches: 12. Germline loops: CDR1 DFQATT, CDR2 SNEGSKA (reference sequence). In DNA form, the CDR3 reads TGCAGTGCTAACCGCGGCAGCGGGGGGGCTCACGGGGAGCTGTTTTTT. Translating gives CSANRGSGGAHGELFF.

The genes are TRBV7-2 and TRBJ2-5; possibly TRBD1 for D (6 bases). V was pared by 0 bases and J by 2 bases, with 13 bases between. The germline CDR1 and CDR2 sequences are SGHTA and FQGNSA. The CDR3 is made up of 16 amino acids. CDR3 nucleotide sequence: TGTGCCAGCAGCTTAGCGCGTATTAGGGGGCAAGAGACCCAGTACTTC. It translates to CASSLARIRGQETQYF.

The chain combines TRBV6-5 with TRBJ2-3, with D possibly matching TRBD2 (5 bases). The CDR3 spans 16 residues. V was trimmed by 7 bases and J by 1 base, leaving 18 bases between them. Germline V CDR1 and CDR2: MNHEY, SVGAGI. CDR3 in DNA: TGTGCCAGCACCACGGGTCTGAGCGGTCGCACAGATACGCAGTATTTT. It codes for CASTTGLSGRTDTQYF.

This clonotype has only a few counts. One junction end does not reproduce the germline sequence, and a read error may be involved. V is TRBV7-3 and J is TRBJ2-5; 8 nucleotides line up with TRBD1. The germline gives CDR1 SGHTA, CDR2 FQGTGA. The CDR3 loop spans 15 amino acids. Here the CDR3 reads CASSLTGGVSETQYF. The DNA for the CDR3 is TGTGCCAGCAGCCTAACAGGGGGTGTTAGCGAGACCCAGTACTTC.